This T cell receptor (beta chain) was sequenced for a study of blood T cell repertoires in COVID-19. Study context: There were acute and convalescent COVID-19 samples, and they came from the United States, Italy and Spain. The analysed material was cDNA or gDNA that came from T cells, B-cell-depleted T cells, or PBMCs.

Per the original data handling: Amplification from reference gene primers served as the basis for estimated nucleated cell counts. The data were produced by immunoSEQ multiplex PCR, yet TCRdb's version contains in-frame clones alone and is incomplete. V, J and clone size are taken as reported in that table, and D and trimming were inferred from the DNA itself. Seen here are about 150,000 clones, over 60% observed once, and the top ten hold 1.5% to 2%. The sequence came from a man of 80 years or more with acute or convalescent COVID-19. Sample: peripheral blood.

CDR3 residues: CASSMGQRGTYNEQFF. CDR3 DNA sequence: TGTGCCAGCAGCATGGGTCAGCGGGGGACCTACAATGAGCAGTTCTTC. The chain recombines TRBV9 with TRBJ2-1; 8 bases map to TRBD2. This CDR3 has 16 residues. The V gene end was trimmed by 4 bases and the J gene end by 2 bases; junction bases not matched to a gene: 8. Per the germline V gene, CDR1 is SGDLS and CDR2 is YYNGEE.